Listed below are T cell receptor beta chains from one sample, sequenced in a study of human T cells and chemical hapten exposure. TCRdb processed the RACE reads anew with MiXCR; each CDR3 protein has one entry. The table shows over 35,000 distinct CDR3 sequences, with more than 9.5% occurring only once. This sample comprised whole blood, obtained in connection with sensitization to the hapten diphenylcyclopropenone (DPC). Receptors originate from a woman in her thirties or forties with alopecia areata. Some clones in this sample may be carry-over from other donors' samples. Each CDR3 is given with its conserved first and last residue.

CDR3aa	j_gene	v_gene
CASSLPRVRGYGYTF	TRBJ1-2	TRBV4-1
CASSSSGRAPLHF	TRBJ1-6	TRBV5-1
CASSGQGLALHF	TRBJ1-6	TRBV28
CSARVSEVNTEAFF	TRBJ1-1	TRBV20-1
CASSQDRDTPPLHF	TRBJ1-6	TRBV19
CSVGASGYNEQFF	TRBJ2-1	TRBV29-1
CASSTTRYNEQFF	TRBJ2-1	TRBV5-1
CASSITGGDTRHF	TRBJ2-5	TRBV3-1
CSLYGGAGYNEQFF	TRBJ2-1	TRBV29-1
CASSPGGSIWFF	TRBJ2-1	TRBV18
CASSPDLGTLYYSSYEQYF	TRBJ2-7	TRBV27
CASTEDKNIQYF	TRBJ2-4	TRBV7-2
CAISESGGTLYFF	TRBJ2-1	TRBV10-3
CASSSDLRRQLNSPLHF	TRBJ1-6	TRBV28
CASSRWQTSTDTQYF	TRBJ2-3	TRBV28
CSVDRGVDEQYF	TRBJ2-7	TRBV29-1
CASSLNYEQYF	TRBJ2-7	TRBV28
CASSLNQKNTEAFF	TRBJ1-1	TRBV11-2
CSVDRNNEQFF	TRBJ2-1	TRBV29-1
CATVKGQSYEQYF	TRBJ2-7	TRBV28
CSVRPRQDSSEQYF	TRBJ2-7	TRBV29-1
CATSRDGLTGELFF	TRBJ2-2	TRBV15